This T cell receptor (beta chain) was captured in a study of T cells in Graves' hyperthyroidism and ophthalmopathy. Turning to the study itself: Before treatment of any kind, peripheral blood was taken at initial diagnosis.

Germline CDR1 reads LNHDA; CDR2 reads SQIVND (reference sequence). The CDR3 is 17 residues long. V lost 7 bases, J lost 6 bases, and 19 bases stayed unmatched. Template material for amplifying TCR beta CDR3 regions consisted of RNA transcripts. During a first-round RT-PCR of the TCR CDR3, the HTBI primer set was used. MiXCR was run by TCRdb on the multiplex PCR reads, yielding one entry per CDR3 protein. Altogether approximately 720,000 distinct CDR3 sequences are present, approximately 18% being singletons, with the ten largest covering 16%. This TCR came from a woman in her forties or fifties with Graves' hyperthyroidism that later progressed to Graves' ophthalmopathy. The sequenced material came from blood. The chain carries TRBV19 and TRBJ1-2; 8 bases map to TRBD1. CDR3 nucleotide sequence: TGTGCCAGTAAAAAGACGGGACAGGTGGATAGACGAGATGGCTACACCTTC. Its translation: CASKKTGQVDRRDGYTF.